This T cell receptor beta chain originates from a study of blood T cell repertoires in COVID-19. With 4 bases removed from V and 4 bases from J, the gap between germline ends came to 15 bases. This CDR3 comprises 15 residues. Germline values: CDR1 KGHDR, CDR2 SFDVKD. TCRdb keeps only in-frame clones here, not all; method: immunoSEQ multiplex PCR. The repertoire holds about 24,000 clones, roughly nine tenths seen once, with 7.5% to 10% in the top ten. Sequenced material: peripheral blood. The source is a man aged 65 to 85 with acute or convalescent COVID-19. The rearrangement uses TRBV24-1 and TRBJ1-2; a possible D gene is TRBD1 (5 bases). CDR3 DNA sequence: TGTGCCACCAGTGACAACTATCAGGGCCCCTATGGCTACACCTTC. Protein sequence: CATSDNYQGPYGYTF.